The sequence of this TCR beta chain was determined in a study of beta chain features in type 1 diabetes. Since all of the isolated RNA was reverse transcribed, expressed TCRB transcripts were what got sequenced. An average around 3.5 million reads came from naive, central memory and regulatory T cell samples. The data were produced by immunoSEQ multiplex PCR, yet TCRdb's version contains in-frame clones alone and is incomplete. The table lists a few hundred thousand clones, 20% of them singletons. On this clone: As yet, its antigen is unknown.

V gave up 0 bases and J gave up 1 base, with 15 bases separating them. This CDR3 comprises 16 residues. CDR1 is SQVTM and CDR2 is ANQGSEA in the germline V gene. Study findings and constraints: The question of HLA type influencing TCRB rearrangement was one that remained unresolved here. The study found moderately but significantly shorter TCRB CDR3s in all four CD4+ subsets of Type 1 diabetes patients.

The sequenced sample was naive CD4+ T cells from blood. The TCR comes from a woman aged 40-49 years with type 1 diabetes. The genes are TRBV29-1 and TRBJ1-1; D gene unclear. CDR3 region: CSVEDTGRAKNTEAFF. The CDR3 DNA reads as TGCAGCGTTGAAGATACGGGGAGGGCAAAGAACACTGAAGCTTTCTTT.